The TCR beta chain under discussion was sequenced for a study of Graves' ophthalmopathy and Graves' hyperthyroidism. Study context: Researchers obtained peripheral blood at initial diagnosis, before any treatment had begun.

For repertoire sequencing, the TCR beta CDR3 regions were amplified from RNA transcripts. Scientists carried out first-round RT-PCR using HTBI primers and then a second-round multiplex PCR. TCRdb reanalysed the multiplex PCR reads using MiXCR and keeps one entry per CDR3 protein. The table includes hundreds of thousands of distinct CDR3 sequences, roughly 15% detected once. CDR3 length: 16 amino acids. From germline, CDR1 is SGHTA and CDR2 FQGTGA. V lost 0 bases to trimming and J lost 2 bases, with 10 bases between them. This clonotype appeared many times. Stable hyperthyroid donors showed no ophthalmopathy during 18 months follow-up. The evidence that diagnosis relied on was clinical symptoms, serum thyroxine, TRAb, thyroid ultrasound and orbital computed tomography.

Sequenced material: peripheral blood. The clonotype originates from a woman aged 18-30 years with stable Graves' hyperthyroidism. The chain employs TRBV7-3 and TRBJ2-2; D is unclear. The CDR3 loop is CASSLTAGLNTGELFF. CDR3 bases: TGTGCCAGCAGCTTAACGGCAGGTTTAAACACCGGGGAGCTGTTTTTT.